These 5 T cell receptor beta chains share one sample of origin, sequenced in a study of vaccination effects on CD4 cells after COVID-19. The repertoire was sequenced with immunoSEQ multiplex PCR; TCRdb's copy has only in-frame clones and lacks some. Of tens of thousands of clones in the sample, 70% to 80% were seen once. Expansion of antigen-specific CD4+ T cells with viral peptide pools was carried out by the ViraFEST assay before sequencing. The culture ran for 10 days, and then CD4+ T cells were isolated. The person's infection with SARS-CoV-2, confirmed by PCR, took place between March and December 2020. These receptors have no known antigen. The sample consisted of CD4+ T cells from PBMCs cultured with SARS-CoV-2 spike peptides, taken before COVID-19 vaccination. The receptor source for this set is a human donor who had a prior SARS-CoV-2 infection.

J is TRBJ2-3 and V is TRBV6-5; D is ambiguous. The CDR3 spans 14 residues. In germline, CDR1 is MNHEY, CDR2 SVGAGI. Trimming cost V 2 bases and J 1 base, with 7 bases left between them. The CDR3 nucleotides are TGTGCCAGCAGTTACAGGGTTCGCACAGATACGCAGTATTTT. It encodes CASSYRVRTDTQYF.

The CDR3 sequence is CASSQVSTGQGTNYGYTF. CDR3 DNA sequence: TGTGCCAGCAGCCAAGTTTCGACGGGGCAGGGAACTAACTATGGCTACACCTTC. V gene TRBV4-2 combines with J gene TRBJ1-2, with D possibly TRBD1 on 5 matching bases. CDR1 is LGHNA and CDR2 is YNFKEQ in the germline V gene. Trimming pared 1 base from V and 0 bases from J, leaving 18 bases between. The CDR3 is made up of 18 amino acids.

The chain carries TRBV5-8 and TRBJ1-5, with D uncertain. Germline CDR1 reads SGHTS; CDR2 reads YDEGEE. The V gene lost 1 base and the J gene lost 0 bases, with 5 bases spanning the gap. The CDR3 extends over 14 amino acids. CDR3 coding DNA: TGTGCCAGCAGCTTGTGGCATAGCAATCAGCCCCAGCATTTT. It yields the protein CASSLWHSNQPQHF.

J is TRBJ2-7 and V is TRBV16, with D perhaps matching TRBD1 (5 bases). The CDR3 runs to 13 residues. Germline CDR1 is KGHSY and CDR2 is FQNENV. The V and J ends lost 8 bases and 2 bases respectively, with 13 bases between them. The CDR3 region is CASRRQIAYEQYF. The CDR3 DNA follows: TGTGCCAGCCGTCGACAGATTGCCTACGAGCAGTACTTC.

This chain connects TRBV7-3 to TRBJ1-1; D possibly corresponds to TRBD1 (5 bases). The CDR3 is 16 amino acids. Trimming shortened V by 1 base and J by 0 bases, and 12 bases separated the two germline ends. Germline CDR1 SGHTA, CDR2 FQGTGA. CDR3 nucleotides: TGTGCCAGCAGCTTAATCGGGGGGGTCATGAACACTGAAGCTTTCTTT. Amino acid sequence: CASSLIGGVMNTEAFF.